This T cell receptor beta chain was documented in a study of blood T cell repertoires in COVID-19. At the level of the study: T cells, B-cell-depleted T cells, or PBMCs supplied cDNA or gDNA.

Everyone who took part was roughly 18 to 95 years old, and they came from about two dozen US areas. Clinical histories supplied by participants themselves formed the basis of cohort assignment. As processed by the authors: Using reference gene primer amplification, nucleated cell counts were estimated. Method: immunoSEQ multiplex PCR; TCRdb's copy keeps in-frame clones and lacks some. V, J and clone size derive from that table, while D and trimming were established from the DNA sequence. Of 240,000 or so clones in the sample, about 82% were seen once. The germline CDR1 and CDR2 sequences are MDHEN and SYDVKM. The V segment lost 11 bases and the J segment 0 bases; nucleotides outside the gene matches: 6. The CDR3 consists of 13 residues.

V usage is TRBV28 and J usage is TRBJ1-2, with TRBD1 matching over 7 bases. This receptor was taken from a woman between 45 and 65 years old who had recovered from COVID-19. The sequencing input was PBMCs or T cells enriched from blood (not recorded which). The CDR3 nucleotides are TGTGCCCTAGGGACAGCCGCTAACTATGGCTACACCTTC. Translation gives CALGTAANYGYTF.